A selection of T cell receptor beta chains follows, all from one sample in a study of blood T cell repertoires in COVID-19. Method: immunoSEQ multiplex PCR; TCRdb's copy keeps in-frame clones and lacks some. The repertoire includes some 250,000 clones, around 84% of them detected once, and over 5% sits in the top ten. Sequencing used peripheral blood. The receptors shown here come from a woman aged 55-69 years with COVID-19, enrolled during active disease. Each CDR3 is given with its conserved first and last residue. D genes are given only for firm matches. Part of the rows lack a size; the others show once, few, many or a class for expanded clones.

>TRBJ1-5|.|.|TRBV28
CASTLLNQPQHF
TGTGCCAGCACCTTACTCAATCAGCCCCAGCATTTT
>TRBJ1-1|.|.|TRBV9
CASSVKGGTEAFF
TGTGCCAGCAGCGTAAAGGGGGGGACTGAAGCTTTCTTT
>TRBJ1-2|.|.|TRBV5-1
CASSLESGRLYGYTF
TGCGCCAGCAGCTTGGAGAGCGGCAGACTCTATGGCTACACCTTC
>TRBJ2-5|TRBD1|.|TRBV5-4
CASRQEPGQGTETQYF
TGTGCCAGCAGGCAAGAACCGGGACAGGGAACGGAGACCCAGTACTTC
>TRBJ1-6|.|.|TRBV5-6
CASSMRRNSPLHF
TGTGCCAGCAGTATGCGGAGGAATTCACCCCTCCACTTT
>TRBJ2-1|.|.|TRBV6-4
CASSESDRSSNEQFF
TGTGCCAGCAGTGAGAGTGACAGGAGCTCCAATGAGCAGTTCTTC
>TRBJ2-5|.|.|TRBV5-1
CASSLAYGNGQETQYF
TGCGCCAGCAGCTTGGCCTACGGGAACGGGCAAGAGACCCAGTACTTC
>TRBJ2-7|.|once|TRBV4-1
CASSLGGGQVNSYEQYF
TGCGCCAGCAGTTTAGGGGGAGGACAGGTGAACTCCTACGAGCAGTACTTC
>TRBJ2-1|.|.|TRBV7-2
CASSRRSERQFF
TGTGCCAGCAGCCGGCGCAGCGAACGGCAGTTCTTC
>TRBJ1-3|.|few|TRBV6-1
CASSEGRPSSGNTIYF
TGTGCCAGCAGTGAAGGGAGACCGAGCTCTGGAAACACCATATATTTT
>TRBJ2-1|.|.|TRBV12-3/TRBV12-4
CASSLFENEQFF
TGTGCCAGCAGTTTATTCGAGAATGAGCAGTTCTTC
>TRBJ2-1|TRBD2|.|TRBV11-2
CASSFEAGTHNEQFF
TGTGCCAGCAGCTTCGAAGCGGGAACCCACAATGAGCAGTTCTTC
>TRBJ1-2|TRBD1|.|TRBV15
CATSRGGDRDYGYTF
TGTGCCACCAGCAGAGGTGGGGACAGGGACTATGGCTACACCTTC